Following are 5 T cell receptor beta chains from one sample sequenced in a study of cytomegalovirus exposure and HLA in healthy donors. The PCR ran on 60 Vbeta and 13 Jbeta primers. Some clones are missing from TCRdb's copy, which holds only in-frame ones; the method was immunoSEQ multiplex PCR. This table has fewer than 150,000 clones, around 75% appearing once. The material sequenced was PBMCs. The receptors were sampled from a man aged 30 to 39 in good health and CMV-seronegative.

This clone has only a few counts. The chain recombines TRBV12-5 with TRBJ1-1; TRBD1 matches 11 bases. The CDR3 covers 14 residues. Germline V gives CDR1 LGHNT, CDR2 FRNRAP. V shed 6 bases and J 5 bases; nucleotides not matched to a gene: 5. The CDR3 nucleotides read TGTGCTAGTGGGGGGGACAGGGGGAATACTGAAGCTTTCTTT. Translation gives CASGGDRGNTEAFF.

This chain links TRBV7-8 with TRBJ1-3, with D unclear. Germline loops: CDR1 SGHVS, CDR2 FQNEAQ. Trimming stripped 2 bases from V and 0 bases from J, with 14 bases between. The CDR3 loop spans 17 amino acids. DNA of the CDR3: TGTGCCAGCAGCTTATGGGTTAGCCAGAGCTCTGGAAACACCATATATTTT. Protein: CASSLWVSQSSGNTIYF.

The chain carries TRBV15 and TRBJ2-7; TRBD2 is a possible D gene (6 bases). Germline V gives CDR1 LNHNV, CDR2 YYDKDF (reference sequence). Between the trimmed V and J ends, which lost 2 bases and 6 bases, there was a span of 17 bases. The CDR3 is made up of 15 amino acids. In DNA form, the CDR3 reads TGTGCCACCAGCAGAAACCTACCGGGGGTACCCGAGCAGTACTTC. Translation gives CATSRNLPGVPEQYF.

This chain joins TRBV28 and TRBJ1-2, with no clear D. There are 14 residues in the CDR3. Trimming pared 4 bases from V and 5 bases from J, leaving 14 bases between. CDR1 is MDHEN and CDR2 is SYDVKM in the germline V gene. CDR3: CASSSEGGGYGYTF. In DNA form, the CDR3 reads TGTGCCAGCAGTTCGGAGGGTGGTGGGTATGGCTACACCTTC.

The table lists this clone with a few counts. This sequence joins TRBV7-6 and TRBJ2-1; possibly TRBD1 for D (6 bases). Germline CDR1 is SGHVS and CDR2 is FNYEAQ. This CDR3 comprises 12 residues. V shed 2 bases and J shed 15 bases, with 14 bases lying between them. The CDR3 nucleotides read TGTGCCAGCAGCTTACAGGGGTCCGTTCTGTTCTTC. This sequence encodes CASSLQGSVLFF.